The 27 T cell receptor beta chains below were found in one sample sequenced in a study of T cell changes during pregnancy in multiple sclerosis. Measured with immunoSEQ multiplex PCR; TCRdb has only the in-frame clones, and not every one. The repertoire holds approximately 59,000 clones, with approximately 90% as singletons. Sample: peripheral blood, taken in the third trimester of pregnancy. Source of these receptors: a female donor in good health, enrolled as a control in a pregnancy study.

This clone was counted once. This chain connects TRBV7-9 to TRBJ2-1; D is possibly TRBD1 (6 bases). V was pared by 5 bases and J by 9 bases, with 8 bases between. CDR3 length equals 11 residues. Per the germline V gene, CDR1 is SEHNR and CDR2 is FQNEAQ (reference sequence). The CDR3 region is CASSRDTEQFF. The DNA for the CDR3 is TGTGCCAGCAGCCGGGACACTGAGCAGTTCTTC.

V usage is TRBV27 and J usage is TRBJ2-7; D might be TRBD1 (5 bases). This CDR3 spans 13 amino acids. V lost 10 bases and J 4 bases, leaving 17 bases between the germline ends. CDR1 MNHEY and CDR2 SMNVEV come from the germline V gene (reference sequence). The CDR3 region has the DNA TGTGCCACCCAGGGTCGGATTGGGTACGAGCAGTACTTC. Its protein is CATQGRIGYEQYF.

This sequence joins TRBV4-3 and TRBJ2-1; 9 bases align to TRBD2. V was pared by 4 bases and J by 4 bases, with 11 bases of the junction left unmatched. Germline CDR1 and CDR2: LGHNA and YSLEER. CDR3 length equals 17 residues. CDR3 region: CASSLYPDSGGYNEQFF. The CDR3 bases are TGCGCCAGCAGCCTATACCCGGACAGCGGGGGGTACAATGAGCAGTTCTTC.

This rearrangement joins TRBV28 to TRBJ2-1; TRBD1 agrees at 7 bases. With 4 bases clipped from V and 4 bases from J, the junction kept 10 bases outside the gene matches. This CDR3 region has 16 residues. Germline V gene data show CDR1 as MDHEN and CDR2 as SYDVKM. CDR3 amino acids: CASSSSGTDLYNEQFF. CDR3 nucleotides: TGTGCCAGCAGTTCGTCCGGGACAGACCTTTACAATGAGCAGTTCTTC.

The CDR3 region is CASSFTGITEAFF. CDR3 nucleotides: TGTGCCAGCAGCTTCACAGGGATCACTGAAGCTTTCTTT. V is TRBV14 and J is TRBJ1-1; the D gene is possibly TRBD1 (6 bases). The CDR3 contains 13 residues. V lost 5 bases, J lost 4 bases, and 11 bases lay in between. Germline V gene lookup returns CDR1 SGHDN and CDR2 FVKESK.

The chain links TRBV10-3 to TRBJ2-3; D is possibly TRBD1 (5 bases). V lost 11 bases, J lost 6 bases, and 18 bases lay in between. This CDR3 is built from 13 residues. The germline V gene has CDR1 ENHRY and CDR2 SYGVKD. CDR3 in DNA: TGTGCCTCCGCCCAGGGCTTCGAGGATACGCAGTATTTT. Residues: CASAQGFEDTQYF.

V gene TRBV7-2 combines with J gene TRBJ2-1, with 9 nucleotides matching TRBD1. Per germline, CDR1 SGHTA and CDR2 FQGNSA. The CDR3 runs to 13 residues. V lost 5 bases, J lost 10 bases, and 6 bases stayed unmatched. CDR3 sequence reads: CASSPDRGREQFF. The CDR3 coding sequence is TGTGCCAGCAGCCCGGACAGGGGAAGGGAGCAGTTCTTC.

The chain recombines TRBV2 with TRBJ1-2; D is undetermined. The germline gives CDR1 SNHLY, CDR2 FYNNEI. With 8 bases removed from V and 14 bases from J, the gap between germline ends came to 18 bases. CDR3 length equals 11 residues. CDR3 DNA: TGTGCCAGCGTCTCACCCAGAGAGGTAACCTTC. Translation: CASVSPREVTF.

The rearrangement links TRBV4-2 to TRBJ2-1; 8 positions agree with TRBD2. The junction had 5 bases not matched to a gene; V was cut back by 5 bases and J by 8 bases. The CDR3 spans 13 residues. Germline CDR1 is LGHNA and CDR2 is YNFKEQ. The CDR3 DNA reads as TGTGCCAGCAGCAGGACTAGCAGCCATGAGCAGTTCTTC. Its translation is CASSRTSSHEQFF.

The V call is TRBV9, the J call TRBJ2-2; D possibly corresponds to TRBD2 (5 bases). From germline, CDR1 is SGDLS and CDR2 YYNGEE. Trimming stripped 1 base from V and 4 bases from J, with 20 bases between. CDR3 length: 18 amino acids. In DNA form, the CDR3 reads TGTGCCAGCAGCGTACCGCCTGGAACTAGTTCGGGCACCGGGGAGCTGTTTTTT. It yields the protein CASSVPPGTSSGTGELFF. The whole variable domain, remainder taken from reference TRBV9 and TRBJ2-2, is DSGVTQTPKHLITATGQRVTLRCSPRSGDLSVYWYQQSLDQGLQFLIQYYNGEERAKGNILERFSAQQFPDLHSELNLSSLELGDSALYFCASSVPPGTSSGTGELFFGEGSRLTVL.

The CDR3 region is CASSPDRSFNSPLHF. Written as DNA, the CDR3 is TGTGCCAGCAGCCCTGACAGGAGCTTTAATTCACCCCTCCACTTT. The J gene is TRBJ1-6, the V gene TRBV7-9; D may be TRBD1 (6 bases). V lost 5 bases and J lost 6, with 14 bases in between. Per germline, CDR1 SEHNR and CDR2 FQNEAQ (reference sequence). This CDR3 is 15 amino acids long.

The chain joins TRBV6-6 to TRBJ2-2, with 7 bases identical to TRBD1. The J segment lost 1 base and the V segment lost 7 bases, leaving 9 bases of the junction unmatched. This CDR3 spans 16 amino acids. Per germline, CDR1 MNHNY and CDR2 SVGAGI (reference sequence). The CDR3 reads CASTLRGQRNTGELFF. CDR3 nucleotides: TGTGCCAGCACCTTGAGGGGACAGCGGAACACCGGGGAGCTGTTTTTT.

This clone was detected only once. The junction does not match germline at one end; this may be a read error. This rearrangement joins TRBV6-1 to TRBJ2-4; D is possibly TRBD2 (5 bases). This CDR3 spans 11 amino acids. Germline V CDR1 and CDR2: MNHNS, SASEGT. In DNA form, the CDR3 reads TGTGCCAGCAGTTCGGGGTGGACTGGGGACTTC. Encoded protein: CASSSGWTGDF.

CDR3 protein: CASSVGAGQGSPLHF. In nucleotides, the CDR3 is TGTGCCAGCAGCGTAGGGGCAGGCCAGGGGTCACCCCTCCACTTT. The chain carries TRBV9 and TRBJ1-6, with D perhaps TRBD1 (6 bases). The CDR3 has 15 residues. Germline-derived CDR1 and CDR2 are SGDLS and YYNGEE. V was trimmed by 0 bases and J by 10 bases, leaving 14 bases between them.

The gene calls are TRBV5-1 and TRBJ2-2; 10 bases are a match to TRBD1. J lost 7 bases, V lost 0 bases, and 6 bases had no gene match. CDR3 length equals 16 residues. Germline-derived CDR1 and CDR2 are SGHRS and YFSETQ. CDR3 in DNA: TGCGCCAGCAGCTTGGCCGGGACAGGGGATTTCGGGGAGCTGTTTTTT. Translated, it gives CASSLAGTGDFGELFF.

The J gene is TRBJ1-2, the V gene TRBV6-4; 10 nucleotides line up with TRBD1. CDR3 size: 14 residues. Germline assignment: CDR1 MRHNA and CDR2 SNTAGT. Unmatched junction bases numbered 5, after V lost 2 bases and J lost 8 bases. The CDR3 is CASSDTGTGEGYTF. CDR3 coding DNA: TGTGCCAGCAGTGACACTGGGACAGGGGAAGGCTACACCTTC.

The rearrangement links TRBV7-9 to TRBJ1-1; 7 bases agree with TRBD1. V was clipped by 5 bases and J by 5 bases; unmatched bases: 8. The V gene's germline CDR1 is SEHNR and CDR2 FQNEAQ (reference sequence). This CDR3 has 14 amino acids. CDR3 residues: CASSVTGARTEAFF. CDR3 DNA sequence: TGTGCCAGCAGCGTAACAGGGGCAAGGACTGAAGCTTTCTTT.

The chain couples TRBV19 to TRBJ2-2; 8 bases are shared with TRBD2. The CDR3 is made up of 17 amino acids. V trimming: 6 bases; J trimming: 0 bases; junction bases outside the gene matches: 9. In germline, CDR1 is LNHDA, CDR2 SQIVND (reference sequence). CDR3 sequence: CASSPGRGDPNTGELFF. The CDR3 DNA reads as TGTGCCAGTAGCCCCGGGCGGGGGGACCCGAACACCGGGGAGCTGTTTTTT.

CDR3 nucleotides: TGCGCCAGCAGCCGACGCAGCGAATACGGCTACACCTTC. Translated, it gives CASSRRSEYGYTF. The chain uses TRBV5-1 and TRBJ1-2; D is uncertain. V lost 4 bases, J lost 8 bases, and 15 bases lay in between. From germline, CDR1 is SGHRS and CDR2 YFSETQ. This CDR3 spans 13 amino acids.

The CDR3 coding sequence is TGCGCCAGCAGCCAAGGTACCCAGCGGGGGGCCTCAGATACGCAGTATTTT. It translates to CASSQGTQRGASDTQYF. The chain joins TRBV4-3 to TRBJ2-3, with TRBD2 matching over 9 bases. The germline gives CDR1 LGHNA, CDR2 YSLEER. V lost 1 base to trimming and J lost 4 bases; unmatched junction nucleotides: 9. The CDR3 length is 17 residues.

The chain recombines TRBV4-2 with TRBJ2-3; TRBD2 aligns across 11 bases. CDR1 is LGHNA, CDR2 YNFKEQ, per germline. CDR3 size: 19 residues. After removal of 0 bases from V and 5 bases from J, the junction contained 13 bases not matched to a gene. The DNA of the CDR3 is TGTGCCAGCAGCCAAGACCATTGGGTAACTAGCGGGGGCTTAGATACGCAGTATTTT. It encodes CASSQDHWVTSGGLDTQYF.

This chain links TRBV7-9 with TRBJ2-1; 9 nucleotides agree with TRBD2. Germline V gene sequence: CDR1 SEHNR, CDR2 FQNEAQ (reference sequence). The J segment lost 2 bases and the V segment lost 5 bases, leaving 4 bases of the junction unmatched. This CDR3 region has 15 residues. This CDR3 is CASSRSGGPYNEQFF. The CDR3 DNA reads as TGTGCCAGCAGCAGAAGCGGGGGGCCCTACAATGAGCAGTTCTTC.

CDR3 protein: CASGGTGAAYGYTF. CDR3 nucleotides: TGTGCCAGCGGGGGGACAGGGGCGGCCTATGGCTACACCTTC. The chain employs TRBV7-9 and TRBJ1-2; TRBD1 matches at 10 bases. Unmatched junction bases numbered 7, after V lost 8 bases and J lost 4 bases. Per germline, CDR1 SEHNR and CDR2 FQNEAQ (reference sequence). The CDR3 spans 14 residues. The full variable domain, with the rest looked up from reference TRBV7-9 and TRBJ1-2, is DTGVSQNPRHKITKRGQNVTFRCDPISEHNRLYWYRQTLGQGPEFLTYFQNEAQLEKSRLLSDRFSAERPKGSFSTLEIQRTEQGDSAMYLCASGGTGAAYGYTFGSGTRLTVV.

The chain has TRBV27 and TRBJ2-1; a weak D match, TRBD1 (6 bases). The CDR3 covers 15 residues. V gave up 4 bases and J gave up 0 bases, with 10 bases separating them. CDR1 is MNHEY, CDR2 SMNVEV, per germline (reference sequence). CDR3 DNA: TGTGCCAGCAGTTCCACACAGGGCTCCTACAATGAGCAGTTCTTC. This sequence encodes CASSSTQGSYNEQFF.

This rearrangement joins TRBV6-5 to TRBJ1-4, with TRBD1 identical over 9 bases. Looked up from germline, CDR1 is MNHEY and CDR2 is SVGAGI. The V and J ends lost 5 bases and 6 bases, in that order; junction bases with no gene match: 4. The length of the CDR3 is 14 residues. The CDR3 region is CASSRQGGHEKLFF. The CDR3 bases are TGTGCCAGCAGTCGACAGGGGGGGCATGAAAAACTGTTTTTT.

The chain has TRBV7-2 and TRBJ2-3; D perhaps matches TRBD2 (5 bases). The germline V and J ends were trimmed by 2 bases and 4 bases, with 10 bases remaining between them. This CDR3 comprises 14 residues. The germline gives CDR1 SGHTA, CDR2 FQGNSA. The CDR3 sequence is CASSLLGVADTQYF. CDR3 in DNA: TGTGCCAGCAGCTTACTCGGGGTGGCAGATACGCAGTATTTT.

The chain joins TRBV2 to TRBJ1-2; D is perhaps TRBD1 (5 bases). Germline CDR1 SNHLY, CDR2 FYNNEI. The V end was cut by 9 bases, the J end by 0 bases, with 14 bases between. The CDR3 sequence is 14 residues long. CDR3 loop: CARTLGGANYGYTF. The CDR3 DNA follows: TGTGCCAGAACACTGGGGGGGGCTAACTATGGCTACACCTTC.